This record covers a single T cell receptor beta chain. Its specific antigen is unknown. Per-nucleotide qualities are absent, and no much larger clonotype sits a single base away. The entire amount of isolated RNA was reverse transcribed using the High Capacity cDNA Reverse Transcription Kit, so the sequenced TCRB transcripts were expressed ones. Naive, central memory and regulatory T cell samples underwent deep immunoSEQ sequencing, averaging around 3.7 million total reads per sample. Sorted cells were lysed in RLT buffer, and RNA was extracted using DNase-treated RNeasy Micro or Mini kits according to cell number. To prevent cross-contamination, every cell subset was processed on its own, while patient and healthy donor samples were processed together. The immunoSEQ multiplex PCR was used to amplify TCRB sequences from cDNA, generating 87-bp fragments that spanned the CDR3 region. Amplicons were sequenced on the Illumina HiSeq platform. From the authors' description of their analysis: Synthetic template baselines were used to correct PCR bias computationally, reads within Hamming distance 2 were collapsed, and singletons that could not be merged were discarded. Reads were aligned against IMGT so that V, D and J genes, CDR3 length and insertions or deletions at six rearrangement sites could be assigned. Within each subset, clonotype counts were normalized to sorted cell number, after which true diversity and Gini coefficients were computed with the tcR R package. Repertoire sharing was quantified using the overlap coefficient calculated on TCRB nucleotide sequences. The immuneACCESS repertoire file appears here via TCRdb, limited to in-frame rearrangements. These files lack a portion of the clones; in checked studies, under half of the deficit traces to unresolved V genes, and the cause of the others is not known. From that table come the V and J calls and clone size; the DNA was used to work out D and trimming. This sample gives a few hundred thousand clones in total; 27% of them show up just once. Jointly, the top ten make up approximately 4% of the sample.

This sample is part of a study of beta chain features in type 1 diabetes (dated by TCRdb to 2016 to 2018). Regarding the research as a whole: Mean age, gender distribution, total cell number and subset yield were not different between patients and healthy donors. In the study, TCRB repertoires of sorted circulating CD4+ T cell subsets from recently diagnosed type 1 diabetes patients were compared with those of matched healthy donors. Across all samples, fewer than 130 million sorted cells were examined, and cell number per subset correlated strongly with RNA yield. Whereas all 30 or so donors provided naive and central memory subsets, regulatory and stem cell-like memory subsets were isolated from just 8 patients and about eight healthy donors.

From each donor, a single peripheral blood sample of around 0.12 L on average was drawn into heparinised tubes. Using a panel that included CD45RO, CCR7, CD25, CD127, CD95 and CD27, naive, central memory, regulatory and stem cell-like memory CD4+ T cells were sorted on a BD FACSAria II. All sorted populations exceeded 95% purity. PBMCs were isolated immediately by Lymphoprep density gradient centrifugation and stained directly without culture. Samples were stained and sorted in pairs, with one healthy donor and one patient per experiment, so that batch effects were minimized. Beyond this particular receptor, the publication reports: Only small numbers of individuals were included in the HLA sub-analyses, which left unresolved whether HLA type had any influence on TCRB rearrangement. A moderate but significant shortening of TCRB CDR3 length was observed in type 1 diabetes patients in all four CD4+ subsets. Shorter templates might be favored by PCR, yet because patient and control samples were amplified and corrected together, any such skew would affect both groups equally. Because cDNA rather than genomic DNA was sequenced, highly expressing activated cells could have been over-represented, although no difference in activation and CD3 levels was found between groups. Naive, central memory and regulatory TCRB repertoires appeared to be more similar among patients than among healthy donors. At VDJ recombination sites, type 1 diabetes patients had fewer insertions and more deleted nucleotides, which implies abnormalities in thymic rearrangement.

Deletion took 5 bases off V and 7 bases off J, with a span of 11 bases between the germline ends. Taken from the germline V gene (reference sequence), the CDR1 and CDR2 loops are MNHEY and SMNVEV. The CDR3 numbers 13 residues from cysteine through phenylalanine. CDR3 DNA is the only sequence kept; it has 39 bases, read in frame from the first base. The V gene is TRBV27 and the J gene is TRBJ2-2, with the D gene too uncertain to name. This clonotype originated in a man aged 25 to 40 in good health. The sequenced sample consisted of central memory CD4+ T cells from blood. CDR3 protein: CASSLLVGGELFF. The bases read TGTGCCAGCAGTCTCCTGGTGGGCGGGGAGCTGTTTTTT.